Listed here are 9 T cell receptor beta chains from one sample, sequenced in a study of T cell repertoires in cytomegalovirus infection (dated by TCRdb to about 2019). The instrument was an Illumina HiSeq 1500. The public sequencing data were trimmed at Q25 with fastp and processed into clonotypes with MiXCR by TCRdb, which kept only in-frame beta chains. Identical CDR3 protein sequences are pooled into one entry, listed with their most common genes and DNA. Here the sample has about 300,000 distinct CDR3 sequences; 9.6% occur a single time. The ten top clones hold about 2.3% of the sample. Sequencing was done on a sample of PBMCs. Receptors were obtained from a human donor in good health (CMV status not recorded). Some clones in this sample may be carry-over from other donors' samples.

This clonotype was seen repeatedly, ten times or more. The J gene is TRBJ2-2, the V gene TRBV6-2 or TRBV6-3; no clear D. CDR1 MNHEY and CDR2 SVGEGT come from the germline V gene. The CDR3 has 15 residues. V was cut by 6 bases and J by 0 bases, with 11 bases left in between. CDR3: CASSPIFPNTGELFF. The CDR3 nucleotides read TGTGCCAGCAGCCCTATTTTCCCGAACACCGGGGAGCTGTTTTTT.

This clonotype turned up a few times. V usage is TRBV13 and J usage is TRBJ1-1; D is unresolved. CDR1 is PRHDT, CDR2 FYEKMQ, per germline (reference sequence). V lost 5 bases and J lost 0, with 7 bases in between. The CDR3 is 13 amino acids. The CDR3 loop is CASSRIMNTEAFF. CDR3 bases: TGTGCCAGCAGCCGGATCATGAACACTGAAGCTTTCTTT.

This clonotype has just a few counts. This CDR3 is CASSQTPGHLNTEAFF. The CDR3 nucleotides are TGTGCCAGCAGCCAAACACCGGGACACTTGAACACTGAAGCTTTCTTT. V is TRBV4-2 and J is TRBJ1-1, with D tentatively TRBD1 (6 bases). The CDR3 length is 16 residues. V lost 2 bases and J 0 bases, leaving 13 bases between the germline ends. Germline V gene sequence: CDR1 LGHNA, CDR2 YNFKEQ.

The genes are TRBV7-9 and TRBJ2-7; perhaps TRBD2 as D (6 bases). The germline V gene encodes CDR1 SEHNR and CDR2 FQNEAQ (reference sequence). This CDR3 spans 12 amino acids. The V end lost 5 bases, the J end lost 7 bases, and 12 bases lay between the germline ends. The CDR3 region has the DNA TGTGCCAGCAGCCTAATCGGGGGTGAGCAGTACGTC. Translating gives CASSLIGGEQYV.

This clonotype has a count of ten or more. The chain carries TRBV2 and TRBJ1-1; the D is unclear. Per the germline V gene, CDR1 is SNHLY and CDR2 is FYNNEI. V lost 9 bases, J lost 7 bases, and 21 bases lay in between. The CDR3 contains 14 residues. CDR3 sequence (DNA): TGTGCCAGTCCCCTGAGAGGAAGGGCTTTTGAAGCTTTCTTT. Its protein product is CASPLRGRAFEAFF.

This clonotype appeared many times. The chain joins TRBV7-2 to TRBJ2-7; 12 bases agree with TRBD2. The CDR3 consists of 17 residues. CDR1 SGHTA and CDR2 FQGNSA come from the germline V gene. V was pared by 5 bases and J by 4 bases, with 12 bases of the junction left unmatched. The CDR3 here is CASSQGLAGPLKYEQYF. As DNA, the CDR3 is TGTGCCAGCAGCCAAGGACTAGCGGGGCCCTTGAAATACGAGCAGTACTTC. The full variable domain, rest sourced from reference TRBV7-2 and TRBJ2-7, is GAGVSQSPSNKVTEKGKDVELRCDPISGHTALYWYRQSLGQGLEFLIYFQGNSAPDKSGLPSDRFSAERTGGSVSTLTIQRTQQEDSAVYLCASSQGLAGPLKYEQYFGPGTRLTVT.

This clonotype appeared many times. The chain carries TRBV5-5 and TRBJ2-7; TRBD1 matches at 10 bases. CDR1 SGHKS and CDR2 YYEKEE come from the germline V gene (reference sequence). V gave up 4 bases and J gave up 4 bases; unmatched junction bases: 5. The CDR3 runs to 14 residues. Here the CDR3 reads CASSLTGGPYEQYV. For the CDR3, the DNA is TGTGCCAGCAGCCTGACAGGGGGCCCGTACGAGCAGTACGTC.

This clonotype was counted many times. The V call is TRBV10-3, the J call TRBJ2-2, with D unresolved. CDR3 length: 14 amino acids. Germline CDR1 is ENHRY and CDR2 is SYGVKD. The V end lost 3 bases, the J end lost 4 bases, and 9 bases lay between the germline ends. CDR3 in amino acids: CAISDLLATGELFF. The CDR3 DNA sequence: TGTGCCATCAGTGACCTTTTAGCCACCGGGGAGCTGTTTTTT.

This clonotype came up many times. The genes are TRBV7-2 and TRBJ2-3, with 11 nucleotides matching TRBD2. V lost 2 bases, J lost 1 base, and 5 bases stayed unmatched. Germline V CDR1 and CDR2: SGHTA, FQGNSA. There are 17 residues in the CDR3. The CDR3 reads CASSLRGTSGGTDTQYF. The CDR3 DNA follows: TGTGCCAGCAGCTTAAGGGGGACTAGCGGTGGCACAGATACGCAGTATTTT.